Shown below are 8 T cell receptor beta chains from a single sample sequenced in a study of blood T cell repertoires in COVID-19. The assay was immunoSEQ multiplex PCR, and TCRdb's table has in-frame clones only and misses some. The sample lists approximately 250,000 clones, under 90% occurring once. Sequencing was done on a sample of peripheral blood. Receptor source: a human donor in a cohort sampled during active COVID-19.

As DNA, the CDR3 is TGCGCCAGCAGCTTGCCTCTCAGCACAGATACGCAGTATTTT. Its translation: CASSLPLSTDTQYF. This chain joins TRBV5-1 and TRBJ2-3; D is unresolved. Trimming left V 1 base short and J 0 bases short, with 6 bases between. Germline V CDR1 and CDR2: SGHRS, YFSETQ. CDR3 length: 14 residues.

The gene calls are TRBV7-9 and TRBJ2-7, with a tentative D call TRBD1 (6 bases). This CDR3 is 12 amino acids long. V was pared by 5 bases and J by 5 bases, with 10 bases between. From germline, CDR1 is SEHNR and CDR2 FQNEAQ (reference sequence). CDR3 sequence (DNA): TGTGCCAGCAGCCCCCAGGGGAACGAGCAGTACTTC. It specifies CASSPQGNEQYF. Supplemented by reference TRBV7-9 and TRBJ2-7, the full variable domain reads DTGVSQNPRHKITKRGQNVTFRCDPISEHNRLYWYRQTLGQGPEFLTYFQNEAQLEKSRLLSDRFSAERPKGSFSTLEIQRTEQGDSAMYLCASSPQGNEQYFGPGTRLTVT.

The chain links TRBV11-2 to TRBJ2-5; tentatively, D is TRBD1 (6 bases). Germline loops: CDR1 SGHAT, CDR2 FQNNGV. This CDR3 contains 13 residues. V lost 7 bases to trimming and J lost 6 bases, with 15 bases between them. This CDR3 reads CASTQQGVKTQYF. CDR3 nucleotide sequence: TGTGCCAGCACCCAACAGGGTGTCAAGACCCAGTACTTC.

The V and J genes are TRBV10-1 and TRBJ2-3; weak D call: TRBD2 (7 bases). The CDR3 loop spans 15 amino acids. Germline V CDR1 and CDR2: WNHNN, SYGVQD (reference sequence). The germline V and J ends were trimmed by 3 bases and 1 base, with 11 bases remaining between them. CDR3 coding DNA: TGCGCCAGCAGTGACGCGGGGGCCGGCACAGATACGCAGTATTTT. Its protein product is CASSDAGAGTDTQYF.

The rearrangement links TRBV10-2 to TRBJ1-2; D possibly corresponds to TRBD1 (5 bases). CDR1 WSHSY and CDR2 SAAADI come from the germline V gene. The CDR3 totals 16 residues. The germline V and J ends were trimmed by 2 bases and 0 bases, with 13 bases remaining between them. The CDR3 coding sequence is TGCGCCAGCAGTGAGCGACCAGGGAAGTCTAACTATGGCTACACCTTC. This encodes CASSERPGKSNYGYTF.

The CDR3 sequence: CASRAPGGLNTEAFF. CDR3 in DNA: TGTGCCAGCAGAGCACCAGGGGGCTTGAACACTGAAGCTTTCTTT. The V and J genes are TRBV28 and TRBJ1-1; 8 nucleotides line up with TRBD1. The CDR3 spans 15 residues. V lost 6 bases to trimming and J lost 0 bases; unmatched junction nucleotides: 6. Germline CDR1 is MDHEN and CDR2 is SYDVKM.

The rearrangement uses TRBV19 and TRBJ2-7; TRBD1 matches 9 bases. The CDR3 covers 11 residues. After removal of 9 bases from V and 7 bases from J, the junction contained 4 bases not matched to a gene. From germline, CDR1 is LNHDA and CDR2 SQIVND (reference sequence). Here the CDR3 reads CASRDRVEQYF. Here the CDR3 DNA reads TGTGCCAGCAGGGACAGGGTTGAGCAGTACTTC.

This clone turned up a few times. The chain has TRBV15 and TRBJ2-3; perhaps TRBD2 as D (6 bases). The CDR3 length is 16 residues. Germline V CDR1 and CDR2: LNHNV, YYDKDF (reference sequence). Trimming stripped 0 bases from V and 0 bases from J, with 10 bases between. The CDR3: CATSRDGRGSTDTQYF. CDR3 sequence (DNA): TGTGCCACCAGCAGAGATGGGCGGGGAAGCACAGATACGCAGTATTTT.